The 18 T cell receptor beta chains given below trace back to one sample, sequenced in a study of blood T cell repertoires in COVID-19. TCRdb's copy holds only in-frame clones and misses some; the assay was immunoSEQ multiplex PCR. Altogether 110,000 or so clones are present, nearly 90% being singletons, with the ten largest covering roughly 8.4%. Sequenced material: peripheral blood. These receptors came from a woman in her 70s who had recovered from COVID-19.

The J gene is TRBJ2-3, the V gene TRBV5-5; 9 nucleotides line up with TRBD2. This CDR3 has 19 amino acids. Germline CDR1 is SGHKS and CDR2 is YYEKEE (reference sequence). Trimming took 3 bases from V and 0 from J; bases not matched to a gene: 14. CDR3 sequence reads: CASSWGPAGGLYSTDTQYF. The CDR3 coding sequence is TGTGCCAGCAGCTGGGGGCCAGCGGGGGGTTTGTATAGCACAGATACGCAGTATTTT.

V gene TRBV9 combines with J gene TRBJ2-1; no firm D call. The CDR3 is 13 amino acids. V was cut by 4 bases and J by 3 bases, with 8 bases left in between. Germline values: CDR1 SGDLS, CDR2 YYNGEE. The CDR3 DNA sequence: TGTGCCAGCAGCCAACGCGACTACAATGAGCAGTTCTTC. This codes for CASSQRDYNEQFF. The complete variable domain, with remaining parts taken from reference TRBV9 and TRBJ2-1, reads DSGVTQTPKHLITATGQRVTLRCSPRSGDLSVYWYQQSLDQGLQFLIQYYNGEERAKGNILERFSAQQFPDLHSELNLSSLELGDSALYFCASSQRDYNEQFFGPGTRLTVL.

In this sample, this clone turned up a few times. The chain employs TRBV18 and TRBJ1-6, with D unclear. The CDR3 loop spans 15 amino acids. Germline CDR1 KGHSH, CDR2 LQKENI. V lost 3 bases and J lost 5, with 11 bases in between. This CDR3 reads CASSPSGLHNSPLHF. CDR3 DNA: TGTGCCAGCTCACCGTCGGGTCTACATAATTCACCCCTCCACTTT.

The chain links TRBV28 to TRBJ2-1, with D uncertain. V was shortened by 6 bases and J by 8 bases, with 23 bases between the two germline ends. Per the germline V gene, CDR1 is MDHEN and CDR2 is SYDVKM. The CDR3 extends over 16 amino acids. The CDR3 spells CASSPADSNLLYEQFF. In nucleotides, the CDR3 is TGTGCCAGCAGCCCAGCAGACTCGAACCTATTGTATGAGCAGTTCTTC.

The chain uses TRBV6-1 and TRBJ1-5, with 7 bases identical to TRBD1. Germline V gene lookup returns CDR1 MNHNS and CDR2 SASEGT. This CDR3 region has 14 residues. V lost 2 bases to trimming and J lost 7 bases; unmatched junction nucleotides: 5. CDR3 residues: CASSERGRWQPQHF. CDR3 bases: TGTGCCAGCAGTGAAAGGGGGCGGTGGCAGCCCCAGCATTTT.

The CDR3 sequence: CASSLERDTYGYTF. CDR3 sequence (DNA): TGTGCCAGCAGCTTAGAGAGGGACACCTATGGCTACACCTTC. The chain is built from TRBV7-2 and TRBJ1-2; D might be TRBD1 (6 bases). Deletions cut 1 base from V and 4 bases from J, with 10 bases between. Germline-derived CDR1 and CDR2 are SGHTA and FQGNSA. This CDR3 is 14 amino acids long.

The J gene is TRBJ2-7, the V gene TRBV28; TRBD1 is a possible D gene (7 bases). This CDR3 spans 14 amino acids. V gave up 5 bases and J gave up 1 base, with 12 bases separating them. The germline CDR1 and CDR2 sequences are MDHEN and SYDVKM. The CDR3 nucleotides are TGTGCCAGCAGTAGGCAGGGGGGATCCTACGAGCAGTACTTC. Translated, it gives CASSRQGGSYEQYF. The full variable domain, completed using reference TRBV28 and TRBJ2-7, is DVKVTQSSRYLVKRTGEKVFLECVQDMDHENMFWYRQDPGLGLRLIYFSYDVKMKEKGDIPEGYSVSREKKERFSLILESASTNQTSMYLCASSRQGGSYEQYFGPGTRLTVT.

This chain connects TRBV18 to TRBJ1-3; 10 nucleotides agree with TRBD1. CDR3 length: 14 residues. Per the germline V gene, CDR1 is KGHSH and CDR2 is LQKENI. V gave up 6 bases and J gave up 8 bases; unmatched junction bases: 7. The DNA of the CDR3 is TGTGCCAGCTCGCCGGGACAGGGGATAGACACCATATATTTT. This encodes CASSPGQGIDTIYF. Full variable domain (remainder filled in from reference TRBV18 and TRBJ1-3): NAGVMQNPRHLVRRRGQEARLRCSPMKGHSHVYWYRQLPEEGLKFMVYLQKENIIDESGMPKERFSAEFPKEGPSILRIQQVVRGDSAAYFCASSPGQGIDTIYFGEGSWLTVV.

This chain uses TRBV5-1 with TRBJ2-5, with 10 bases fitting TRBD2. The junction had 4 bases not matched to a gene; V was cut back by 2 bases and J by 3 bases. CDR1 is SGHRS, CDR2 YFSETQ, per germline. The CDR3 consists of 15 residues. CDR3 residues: CASSFLGTSEETQYF. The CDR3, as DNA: TGCGCCAGCAGCTTTCTAGGGACTAGCGAAGAGACCCAGTACTTC.

The DNA of the CDR3 is TGTGCCTGGAGTGTACTCAACACAGATACGCAGTATTTT. Translation gives CAWSVLNTDTQYF. The rearrangement joins TRBV30 to TRBJ2-3, with D unclear. This CDR3 contains 13 residues. Germline CDR1 reads GTSNPN; CDR2 reads SVGIG (reference sequence). The V end was cut by 0 bases, the J end by 2 bases, with 6 bases between. Together with reference TRBV30 and TRBJ2-3, the CDR3 gives the full variable domain: SQTIHQWPATLVQPVGSPLSLECTVEGTSNPNLYWYRQAAGRGLQLLFYSVGIGQISSEVPQNLSASRPQDRQFILSSKKLLLSDSGFYLCAWSVLNTDTQYFGPGTRLTVL.

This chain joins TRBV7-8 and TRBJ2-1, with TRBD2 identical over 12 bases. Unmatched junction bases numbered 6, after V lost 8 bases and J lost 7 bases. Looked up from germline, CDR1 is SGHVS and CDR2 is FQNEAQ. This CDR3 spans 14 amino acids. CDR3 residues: CASWTSGNLNEQFF. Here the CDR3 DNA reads TGTGCCAGCTGGACTAGCGGGAATCTAAATGAGCAGTTCTTC.

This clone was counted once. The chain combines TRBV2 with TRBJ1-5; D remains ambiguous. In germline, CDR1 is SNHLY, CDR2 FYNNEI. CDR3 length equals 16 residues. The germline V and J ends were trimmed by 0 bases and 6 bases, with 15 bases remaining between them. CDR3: CASSEAHLRHGQPQHF. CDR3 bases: TGTGCCAGCAGTGAAGCCCACCTTCGACACGGTCAGCCCCAGCATTTT.

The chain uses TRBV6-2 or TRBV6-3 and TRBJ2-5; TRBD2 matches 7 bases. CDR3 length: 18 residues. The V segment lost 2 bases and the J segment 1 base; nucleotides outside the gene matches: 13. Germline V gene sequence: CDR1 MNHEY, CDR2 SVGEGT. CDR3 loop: CASSYTHRDSGFQETQYF. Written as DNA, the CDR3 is TGTGCCAGCAGTTACACCCACCGGGATAGCGGGTTCCAAGAGACCCAGTACTTC.

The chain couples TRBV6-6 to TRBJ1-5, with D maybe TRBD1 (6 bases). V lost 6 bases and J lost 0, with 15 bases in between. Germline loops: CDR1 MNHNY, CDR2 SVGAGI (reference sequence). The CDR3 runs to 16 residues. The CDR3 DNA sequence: TGTGCCAGCAGCCACCCACAGGGACCTAGCAATCAGCCCCAGCATTTT. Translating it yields CASSHPQGPSNQPQHF.

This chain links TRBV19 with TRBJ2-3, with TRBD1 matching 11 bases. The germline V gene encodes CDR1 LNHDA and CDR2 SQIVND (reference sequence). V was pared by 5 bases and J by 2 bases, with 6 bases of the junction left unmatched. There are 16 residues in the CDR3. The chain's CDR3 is CASSAGTGGSTDTQYF. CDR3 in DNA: TGTGCCAGTAGTGCCGGGACAGGGGGGTCCACAGATACGCAGTATTTT.

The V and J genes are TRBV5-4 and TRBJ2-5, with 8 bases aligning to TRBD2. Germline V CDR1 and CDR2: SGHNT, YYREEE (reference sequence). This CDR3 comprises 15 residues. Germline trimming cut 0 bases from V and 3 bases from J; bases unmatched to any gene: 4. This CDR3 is CASSLGGGRKETQYF. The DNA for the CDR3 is TGTGCCAGCAGCTTGGGCGGGGGGCGAAAAGAGACCCAGTACTTC. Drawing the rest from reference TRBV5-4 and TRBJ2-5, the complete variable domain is ETGVTQSPTHLIKTRGQQVTLRCSSQSGHNTVSWYQQALGQGPQFIFQYYREEENGRGNFPPRFSGLQFPNYSSELNVNALELDDSALYLCASSLGGGRKETQYFGPGTRLLVL.

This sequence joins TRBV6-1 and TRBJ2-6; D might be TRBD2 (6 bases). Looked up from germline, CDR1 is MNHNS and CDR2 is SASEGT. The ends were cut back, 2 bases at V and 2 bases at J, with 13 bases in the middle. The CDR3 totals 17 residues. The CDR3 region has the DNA TGTGCCAGCAGTGAACAGGGAGGAATGGCTGGGGCCAACGTCCTGACTTTC. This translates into CASSEQGGMAGANVLTF.

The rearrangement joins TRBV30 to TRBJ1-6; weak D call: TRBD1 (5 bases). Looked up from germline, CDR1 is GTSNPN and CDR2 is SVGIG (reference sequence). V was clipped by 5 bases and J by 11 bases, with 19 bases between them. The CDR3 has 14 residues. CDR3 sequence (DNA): TGTGCCTGGCGAGACAGCCGCCCTCTGGCACCCCTCCACTTT. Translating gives CAWRDSRPLAPLHF.